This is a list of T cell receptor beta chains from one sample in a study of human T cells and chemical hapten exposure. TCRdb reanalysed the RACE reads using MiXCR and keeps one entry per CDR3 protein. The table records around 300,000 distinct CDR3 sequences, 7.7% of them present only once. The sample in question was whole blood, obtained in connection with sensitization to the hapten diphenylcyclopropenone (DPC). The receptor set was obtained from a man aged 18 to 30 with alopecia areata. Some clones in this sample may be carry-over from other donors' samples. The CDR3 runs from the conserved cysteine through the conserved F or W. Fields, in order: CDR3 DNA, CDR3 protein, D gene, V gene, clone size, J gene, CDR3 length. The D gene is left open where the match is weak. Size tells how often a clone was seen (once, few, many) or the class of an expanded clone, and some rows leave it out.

DNA: TGTGCCAGCAAGACAGGGACTGAAGCTTTCTTT
CDR3: CASKTGTEAFF
D: TRBD1
V: TRBV27
size: few
J: TRBJ1-1
length: 11

DNA: TGTGCCAGCAGTTATTACAGAAAGGGCACTGAAGCTTTCTTT
CDR3: CASSYYRKGTEAFF
D: -
V: TRBV6-2/TRBV6-3
size: -
J: TRBJ1-1
length: 14

DNA: TGTGCCAGCAGGCCCCCTACAGGGGCCCAAGAGACCCAGTACTTC
CDR3: CASRPPTGAQETQYF
D: TRBD1
V: TRBV12-3/TRBV12-4
size: -
J: TRBJ2-5
length: 15

DNA: TGCAGCGTAAGAGGGGACAGACAAAACACCGGGGAGCTGTTTTTT
CDR3: CSVRGDRQNTGELFF
D: TRBD1
V: TRBV29-1
size: many
J: TRBJ2-2
length: 15

DNA: TGCAGTGCAAACAGGGGCGATGACCAGTACTTC
CDR3: CSANRGDDQYF
D: TRBD1
V: TRBV20-1
size: -
J: TRBJ2-5
length: 11

DNA: TGCGCCAGCAGGTTGGAGGGAGATACGCAGTATTTT
CDR3: CASRLEGDTQYF
D: -
V: TRBV5-1
size: -
J: TRBJ2-3
length: 12

DNA: TGTGCCAGCAGTACCGCCGACTCCTCGGACAAAGGGAGTCAGCCCCAGCATTTT
CDR3: CASSTADSSDKGSQPQHF
D: -
V: TRBV28
size: many
J: TRBJ1-5
length: 18

DNA: TGTGCCAGCAGTTACTCGGACTCTGGGGCCAACGTCCTGACTTTC
CDR3: CASSYSDSGANVLTF
D: -
V: TRBV6-2/TRBV6-3
size: many
J: TRBJ2-6
length: 15

DNA: TGTGCCAGCAGTTGGACGGGACAGGGAAGTGGCTACACCTTC
CDR3: CASSWTGQGSGYTF
D: TRBD1
V: TRBV6-6
size: -
J: TRBJ1-2
length: 14

DNA: TGTGCCAGCAGGGACGACGCAAACCATCAGCCCCAGCATTTT
CDR3: CASRDDANHQPQHF
D: -
V: TRBV2
size: -
J: TRBJ1-5
length: 14

DNA: TGCAGCGGAAGACAGGGGCCCCCCACTGAAGCTTTCTTT
CDR3: CSGRQGPPTEAFF
D: TRBD1
V: TRBV29-1
size: few
J: TRBJ1-1
length: 13

DNA: TGTGCCAGCAGCCACGCCAGGGGAGGCTTTCCACCCCTCCACTTT
CDR3: CASSHARGGFPPLHF
D: -
V: TRBV6-2/TRBV6-3
size: many
J: TRBJ1-6
length: 15

DNA: TGCAGCGTAACCTACAGGGGGCAAGGAAACACCATATATTTT
CDR3: CSVTYRGQGNTIYF
D: TRBD1
V: TRBV29-1
size: -
J: TRBJ1-3
length: 14

DNA: TGTGCCAGCAGCTTAGGGGTCGGACAGGGCAATCAGCCCCAGCATTTT
CDR3: CASSLGVGQGNQPQHF
D: TRBD1
V: TRBV7-8
size: -
J: TRBJ1-5
length: 16

DNA: TGCGCCAGCAGCTTGGCCGGCAGGGGTTCACCCCTCCACTTT
CDR3: CASSLAGRGSPLHF
D: -
V: TRBV5-1
size: -
J: TRBJ1-6
length: 14

DNA: TGTGCCAGCAGTGACGCTAGCGGGGGGTCCGTCCAGTATTTT
CDR3: CASSDASGGSVQYF
D: TRBD2
V: TRBV6-4
size: many
J: TRBJ2-3
length: 14

DNA: TGTGCCAGCAGCAGGGACAGGGGTACAAGTGGTTCCTATAATTCACCCCTCCACTTT
CDR3: CASSRDRGTSGSYNSPLHF
D: TRBD1
V: TRBV2
size: -
J: TRBJ1-6
length: 19

DNA: TGTGCCAGCAGTTTAGCGGACAGGAGCTCCTACGAGCAGTACTTC
CDR3: CASSLADRSSYEQYF
D: TRBD1
V: TRBV12-3/TRBV12-4
size: -
J: TRBJ2-7
length: 15

DNA: TGTGCCAGCAGTTTAATCCTGAATCAGCCCCAGCATTTT
CDR3: CASSLILNQPQHF
D: -
V: TRBV27
size: -
J: TRBJ1-5
length: 13

DNA: TGTGCCAGCAACTCGTTTGGACAGGGAGGGGAGACCCAGTACTTC
CDR3: CASNSFGQGGETQYF
D: -
V: TRBV12-3/TRBV12-4
size: -
J: TRBJ2-5
length: 15

DNA: TGCAGTGCTAGCGGGGCCGAATCCTACAATGAGCAGTTCTTC
CDR3: CSASGAESYNEQFF
D: -
V: TRBV20-1
size: -
J: TRBJ2-1
length: 14

DNA: TGTGCCAGCAGTGTTGACAGGTTACTAGCCAAAAACATTCAGTACTTC
CDR3: CASSVDRLLAKNIQYF
D: -
V: TRBV7-2
size: -
J: TRBJ2-4
length: 16

DNA: TGTGCCAGCTCGGCCGGGACCGAGGACACTGAAGCTTTCTTT
CDR3: CASSAGTEDTEAFF
D: -
V: TRBV18
size: -
J: TRBJ1-1
length: 14

DNA: TGCGCCAGCAGCCAAGCCCAGGGGGGGGACTACGAGCAGTACTTC
CDR3: CASSQAQGGDYEQYF
D: -
V: TRBV4-3
size: -
J: TRBJ2-7
length: 15

DNA: TGTGCCAGCAGCCAAGAAGGTACGGGGATGCATGAAAAACTGTTTTTT
CDR3: CASSQEGTGMHEKLFF
D: -
V: TRBV3-1
size: many
J: TRBJ1-4
length: 16

DNA: TGTGCCAGTAGAGGGAGGAATGAAGCTTTCTTT
CDR3: CASRGRNEAFF
D: -
V: TRBV7-9
size: -
J: TRBJ1-1
length: 11

DNA: TGTGCCAGCAGCATATTCCCGGTTCCCTCCTACAATGAGCAGTTCTTC
CDR3: CASSIFPVPSYNEQFF
D: -
V: TRBV7-6
size: many
J: TRBJ2-1
length: 16

DNA: TGTGCCAGCGCCGGGACAGGGGCCTACGAGCAGTACTTC
CDR3: CASAGTGAYEQYF
D: TRBD1
V: TRBV9
size: many
J: TRBJ2-7
length: 13

DNA: TGCGCCAGCAGCCAAGACTGGACAGCTAACACTGAAGCTTTCTTT
CDR3: CASSQDWTANTEAFF
D: -
V: TRBV4-1
size: many
J: TRBJ1-1
length: 15

DNA: TGTGCCAGCAGAGAACAGGGCCCTGGGGCCAACGTCCTGACTTTC
CDR3: CASREQGPGANVLTF
D: -
V: TRBV28
size: -
J: TRBJ2-6
length: 15

DNA: TGCGCCAGCAGCGCTATGGACACTGTGAACACTGAAGCTTTCTTT
CDR3: CASSAMDTVNTEAFF
D: -
V: TRBV5-1
size: many
J: TRBJ1-1
length: 15

DNA: TGTGCCAGCAGTTTAGTAGGGGGGCTCACTGAAGCTTTCTTT
CDR3: CASSLVGGLTEAFF
D: -
V: TRBV12-3/TRBV12-4
size: -
J: TRBJ1-1
length: 14

DNA: TGTGCCAGCAGCTCCCGGGACATCTACGAGCAGTACTTC
CDR3: CASSSRDIYEQYF
D: -
V: TRBV7-9
size: few
J: TRBJ2-7
length: 13

DNA: TGTGCCAGCAGCTGGGACAGGGGCACCGGGGAGCTGTTTTTT
CDR3: CASSWDRGTGELFF
D: TRBD1
V: TRBV7-2
size: -
J: TRBJ2-2
length: 14

DNA: TGCGCCAGCAGCCCTGCGCGGGGGGCGATTGGGAACACCATATATTTT
CDR3: CASSPARGAIGNTIYF
D: -
V: TRBV5-1
size: many
J: TRBJ1-3
length: 16

DNA: TGCGCCAGCAGCTTGCTCCAGGAGGGGGATACGCAGTATTTT
CDR3: CASSLLQEGDTQYF
D: -
V: TRBV5-1
size: few
J: TRBJ2-3
length: 14

DNA: TGTGCCAGCAGTTTCCGGCTTACCGGCTACACCTTC
CDR3: CASSFRLTGYTF
D: -
V: TRBV12-3/TRBV12-4
size: -
J: TRBJ1-2
length: 12

DNA: TGTGCCAGCAGTACGTGGACAGGGAACGGGGAGCTGTTTTTT
CDR3: CASSTWTGNGELFF
D: TRBD1
V: TRBV6-5
size: few
J: TRBJ2-2
length: 14

DNA: TGTGCCAGCACCCAGCGGGGGGTTAAAGATACGCAGTATTTT
CDR3: CASTQRGVKDTQYF
D: TRBD2
V: TRBV7-2
size: -
J: TRBJ2-3
length: 14

DNA: TGTGCCAGCAGTGGGCTAGGGGGTACCCAGTACTTC
CDR3: CASSGLGGTQYF
D: -
V: TRBV25-1
size: -
J: TRBJ2-5
length: 12

DNA: TGTGCCAGCAGCCCCCACCCATACAGGGAACATAACACCGGGGAGCTGTTTTTT
CDR3: CASSPHPYREHNTGELFF
D: -
V: TRBV7-2
size: -
J: TRBJ2-2
length: 18

DNA: TGTGCCAGCAGCTTCGCCTCCTCCAGTCTAGCCAAAAACATTCAGTACTTC
CDR3: CASSFASSSLAKNIQYF
D: -
V: TRBV11-2
size: few
J: TRBJ2-4
length: 17

DNA: TGTGCCAGCCGAGCCCACGAGGCTAGAGCTGGAAACACCATATATTTT
CDR3: CASRAHEARAGNTIYF
D: -
V: TRBV7-2
size: -
J: TRBJ1-3
length: 16

DNA: TGTGCCAGCAGTTTTTTTAGGACGGGGATTAATCAGCCCCAGCATTTT
CDR3: CASSFFRTGINQPQHF
D: -
V: TRBV28
size: -
J: TRBJ1-5
length: 16

DNA: TGTGCCAGCAGTGAATCATGGGACAGGAATGAAAAACTGTTTTTT
CDR3: CASSESWDRNEKLFF
D: TRBD1
V: TRBV6-1
size: -
J: TRBJ1-4
length: 15

DNA: TGCAGTGCTAGAGATACTCAGGGGGCGATTGAAAAACTGTTTTTT
CDR3: CSARDTQGAIEKLFF
D: TRBD1
V: TRBV20-1
size: -
J: TRBJ1-4
length: 15

DNA: TGCGCCAGCAGTGGGCAGTCCACAGATACGCAGTATTTT
CDR3: CASSGQSTDTQYF
D: -
V: TRBV10-2
size: many
J: TRBJ2-3
length: 13

DNA: TGTGCCAGCAGCTTAGTAGTATTGCAGGGGAGGACTGGAAACACCATATATTTT
CDR3: CASSLVVLQGRTGNTIYF
D: -
V: TRBV7-8
size: few
J: TRBJ1-3
length: 18

DNA: TGTGCCAGCAGTTTAATGGGTGAAGGAGATCAGCCCCAGCATTTT
CDR3: CASSLMGEGDQPQHF
D: -
V: TRBV12-3/TRBV12-4
size: -
J: TRBJ1-5
length: 15

DNA: TGTGCCACCAGCAGAGGGACTTACTTACGGGACGCTATACGGTACAATGAGCAGTTCTTC
CDR3: CATSRGTYLRDAIRYNEQFF
D: -
V: TRBV15
size: few
J: TRBJ2-1
length: 20

DNA: TGTGCCAGCAGCCTAGGGACTGTGAAGACCCAGTACTTC
CDR3: CASSLGTVKTQYF
D: -
V: TRBV12-3/TRBV12-4
size: -
J: TRBJ2-5
length: 13

DNA: TGTGCCACCAGCAGAGACCCAGGGGAGTTAAACGTCCTGACTTTC
CDR3: CATSRDPGELNVLTF
D: -
V: TRBV15
size: -
J: TRBJ2-6
length: 15

DNA: TGTGCCAGCAGCTTGGCCGGACTAGCAAACAATGAGCAGTTCTTC
CDR3: CASSLAGLANNEQFF
D: TRBD2
V: TRBV5-6
size: many
J: TRBJ2-1
length: 15

DNA: TGTGCCAGCAGTTCACAGGGAGTTCAGCCCCAGCATTTT
CDR3: CASSSQGVQPQHF
D: -
V: TRBV6-2/TRBV6-3
size: few
J: TRBJ1-5
length: 13

DNA: TGCGCCAGCAGCTTGGGGGACAGGGGGCAGCCCCAGCATTTT
CDR3: CASSLGDRGQPQHF
D: TRBD1
V: TRBV5-1
size: -
J: TRBJ1-5
length: 14

DNA: TGTGCCAGCAGCCGTTTAGGGTCCTACGAGCAGTACTTC
CDR3: CASSRLGSYEQYF
D: -
V: TRBV11-2
size: -
J: TRBJ2-7
length: 13

DNA: TGTGCCATCATAGTATCGGCAGACGGGACCGCCGGGGCTTTCTTT
CDR3: CAIIVSADGTAGAFF
D: -
V: TRBV10-3
size: many
J: TRBJ1-1
length: 15

DNA: TGTGCCAGTAGTACAGCATCGGACACCGGGGAGCTGTTTTTT
CDR3: CASSTASDTGELFF
D: -
V: TRBV6-4
size: few
J: TRBJ2-2
length: 14

DNA: TGTGCCAGCAGACGCAGGGGGCGCGGATCGACCGGGGAGCTGTTTTTT
CDR3: CASRRRGRGSTGELFF
D: TRBD1
V: TRBV6-5
size: many
J: TRBJ2-2
length: 16

DNA: TGCAGCGTTGAAGTGCGGGGGATTTTGGTCATTCAGTACTTC
CDR3: CSVEVRGILVIQYF
D: TRBD2
V: TRBV29-1
size: -
J: TRBJ2-4
length: 14